This T cell receptor beta chain appears in the sequencing data of a study of regulatory T cells in long-lasting Graves disease. Investigators prepared the TCR beta libraries by applying iRepertoire HTBI primers and Arm-PCR of CDR3 regions. MiXCR, run by TCRdb on the multiplex PCR reads, gives a single entry per CDR3 protein. Found here are a few hundred thousand distinct CDR3 sequences, approximately 21% of them singletons; the top ten hold 7.1%. Trimming removed 6 bases from V and 9 bases from J; junction bases left unmatched: 6. Germline-derived CDR1 and CDR2 are SNHLY and FYNNEI. CDR3 length: 15 amino acids. Time point specified: persistent/refractory GD, antithyroid drugs over 5 years with positive TRAb. PBMCs were the source of the RNA used for TCR sequencing. This clonotype was counted at least ten times.

The chain carries TRBV2 and TRBJ1-6, with 12 nucleotides matching TRBD1. Sequencing used peripheral blood mononuclear cells (PBMCs), obtained when the disease was refractory, from a patient treated with antithyroid drugs. The receptor was isolated from a female donor with Graves disease. CDR3 protein: CASRGQGAIRSPLHF. CDR3 nucleotides: TGTGCCAGCAGGGGACAGGGGGCGATTCGTTCACCCCTCCACTTT.